This T cell receptor (beta chain) was identified in a study of early T cells in non-severe SARS-CoV-2 infection. Study-level information: Unpaired chains resulted from sequencing bulk RNA of unsorted whole blood. Study results and caveats: Matches to VDJdb favored anti-spike CD8 responses and missed private and CD4 specificities.

Individual cDNA molecules each received unique molecular identifiers attached to them. MiXCR was run by TCRdb on the 5' RACE reads, yielding one entry per CDR3 protein. The sample includes 85,000 to 100,000 distinct CDR3 sequences, about 10% of them seen just once. Regarding this clonotype: Its antigen is unidentified.

This CDR3 is built from 12 residues. Deletions cut 7 bases from V and 4 bases from J, with 8 bases between. Germline CDR1 LNHDA, CDR2 SQIVND (reference sequence). This receptor was obtained from an adult who was a healthcare worker with PCR-confirmed SARS-CoV-2 infection or an uninfected control (not recorded which). The chain couples TRBV19 to TRBJ2-1, with a tentative D call TRBD2 (6 bases). Sequencing was performed on whole blood, taken at baseline. CDR3 loop: CASNSGYNEQFF. For the CDR3, the DNA is TGTGCCAGTAATAGCGGATACAATGAGCAGTTCTTC.